Listed below are T cell receptor beta chains from one sample, sequenced in a study of T cell responses to AZD1222 COVID-19 vaccine. TCRdb keeps only in-frame clones here, not all; method: immunoSEQ multiplex PCR. The profile shows more than 85,000 clones, 88% of them singletons. The sample consisted of peripheral blood, taken on day 0 of AZD1222 vaccination. The receptors here all came from an adult in good health. Both conserved end residues are part of each CDR3. The D gene is left open where the match is weak. Some rows mark clone size as missing; the rest say once, few, many or name a class of expanded clone.

D	J	length	V	size	DNA	CDR3
.	TRBJ2-7	11	TRBV29-1	once	TGCAGCGTCCAACAGGAGTACGAGCAGTACTTC	CSVQQEYEQYF
.	TRBJ1-3	13	TRBV7-8	.	TGTGCCAGCAGCTTAGGGGGTTCCAACACCATATATTTT	CASSLGGSNTIYF
.	TRBJ1-2	13	TRBV5-6	.	TGTGCCAGCAGCTCAACCAATAACTATGGCTACACCTTC	CASSSTNNYGYTF
.	TRBJ1-5	14	TRBV10-3	.	TGTGCCATCAGTGAAGGTCAGGGAGGACAGCCCCAGCATTTT	CAISEGQGGQPQHF
TRBD2	TRBJ2-1	15	TRBV7-6	.	TGTGCCAGCAGCCCCTCTAGCGGGGGGGCCGCTGAGCAGTTCTTC	CASSPSSGGAAEQFF
.	TRBJ1-2	15	TRBV6-5	.	TGTGCCAGCACCGACGGGGGGGCCCCTAACTATGGCTACACCTTC	CASTDGGAPNYGYTF
.	TRBJ1-3	16	TRBV5-6	.	TGTGCCAGCAGCTTGTGGGCAACCCACTCTGGAAACACCATATATTTT	CASSLWATHSGNTIYF
.	TRBJ1-2	13	TRBV27	.	TGTGCCAGCAGTCCCCATCAGGGTGGAGGCTACACCTTC	CASSPHQGGGYTF
.	TRBJ1-1	12	TRBV30	.	TGTGCCTGGAGTGTAACCGGCACTGAAGCTTTCTTT	CAWSVTGTEAFF
.	TRBJ2-3	17	TRBV6-1	.	TGTGCCAGCAGTGTTACCCGTACAGGGTTAGTTTCAGATACGCAGTATTTT	CASSVTRTGLVSDTQYF
.	TRBJ1-1	16	TRBV6-1	.	TGTGCCAGCAGTGAGGCCCCAGACAGTTTGAACACTGAAGCTTTCTTT	CASSEAPDSLNTEAFF
.	TRBJ2-2	14	TRBV5-1	.	TGCGCCAGCAGCTTGGCGTCAGACGTCGGGGAGCTGTTTTTT	CASSLASDVGELFF
.	TRBJ1-4	16	TRBV3-1/TRBV3-2	.	TGTGCCAGCAGCTCCGGGACATCTACCACTAATGAAAAACTGTTTTTT	CASSSGTSTTNEKLFF
.	TRBJ1-2	13	TRBV5-1	once	TGCGCCAGCAGCTTGGTGCCAGATTATGGCTACACCTTC	CASSLVPDYGYTF
TRBD1	TRBJ1-1	14	TRBV6-5	.	TGTGCCAGCCGGGACAGTCGAGACGGCACTGAAGCTTTCTTT	CASRDSRDGTEAFF
TRBD1	TRBJ1-1	20	TRBV5-8	.	TGTGCCAGCAGCCGATTATCCCGTTTGACAGGGACCTCGGCGAACACTGAAGCTTTCTTT	CASSRLSRLTGTSANTEAFF
.	TRBJ1-2	15	TRBV7-2	.	TGTGCCAGCAGCCGCTCGCAGACGAAAAGATATGGCTACACCTTC	CASSRSQTKRYGYTF
TRBD2	TRBJ2-2	17	TRBV24-1	.	TGTGCCACCAGTGAACATCCGGGACTAGGGACCCCCGGGGAGCTGTTTTTT	CATSEHPGLGTPGELFF
TRBD1	TRBJ1-3	16	TRBV27	.	TGTGCCAGCAGTTTTCGACAGGGTTGGGCGGGAAACACCATATATTTT	CASSFRQGWAGNTIYF
.	TRBJ1-3	13	TRBV11-2	few	TGTGCCAGCAGCTTAGATACCCTAAACACCATATATTTT	CASSLDTLNTIYF